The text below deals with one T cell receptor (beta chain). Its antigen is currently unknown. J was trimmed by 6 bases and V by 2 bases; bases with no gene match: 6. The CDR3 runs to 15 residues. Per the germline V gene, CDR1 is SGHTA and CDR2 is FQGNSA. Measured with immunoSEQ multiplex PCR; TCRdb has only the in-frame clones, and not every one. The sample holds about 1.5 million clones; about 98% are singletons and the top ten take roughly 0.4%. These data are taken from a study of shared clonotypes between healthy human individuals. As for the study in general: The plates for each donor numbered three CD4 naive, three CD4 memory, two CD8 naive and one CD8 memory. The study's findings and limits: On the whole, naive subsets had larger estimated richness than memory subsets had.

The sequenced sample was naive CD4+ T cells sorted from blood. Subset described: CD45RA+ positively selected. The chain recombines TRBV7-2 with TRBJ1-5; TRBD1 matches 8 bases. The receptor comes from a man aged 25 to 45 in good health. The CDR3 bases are TGTGCCAGCAGCTTACTCGGACAGGGCGCTCAGCCCCAGCATTTT. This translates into CASSLLGQGAQPQHF.